These 13 T cell receptor beta chains came from one sample sequenced in a study of shared clonotypes between healthy human individuals. It was CD45RO-negative cells, positively selected for CCR7, that made up naive CD8 cells, with terminally differentiated effector memory CD45RA+ cells excluded. Data came from immunoSEQ multiplex PCR; TCRdb stores just in-frame clones and leaves some out. Of some 1,900,000 clones listed, just under 95% are singletons. Sequenced sample: naive CD8+ T cells sorted from blood. Source of these receptors: a man aged 18 to 30 in good health.

The CDR3, as DNA: TGTGCCAGCAGCGAGGGTATGTGGAACGAGCAGTACTTC. The encoded protein is CASSEGMWNEQYF. The genes are TRBV7-3 and TRBJ2-7, with D possibly being TRBD2 (5 bases). The CDR3 has 13 residues. With 5 bases removed from V and 5 bases from J, the gap between germline ends came to 13 bases. CDR1 and CDR2 from the germline V gene are SGHTA and FQGTGA.

The J gene is TRBJ2-7, the V gene TRBV30; TRBD1 matches 7 bases. Germline values: CDR1 GTSNPN, CDR2 SVGIG (reference sequence). The junction had 6 bases not matched to a gene; V was cut back by 0 bases and J by 1 base. This CDR3 comprises 15 residues. In DNA form, the CDR3 reads TGTGCCTGGAGTGTAGGCAGGGGGAGTTCCTACGAGCAGTACTTC. This translates into CAWSVGRGSSYEQYF.

The table lists this clone with a count of one. The chain links TRBV5-1 to TRBJ2-5, with TRBD2 matching over 9 bases. The germline V gene encodes CDR1 SGHRS and CDR2 YFSETQ. J was trimmed by 0 bases and V by 4 bases; bases with no gene match: 13. CDR3 length equals 18 residues. Written as DNA, the CDR3 is TGCGCCAGCAGCCCGCACCTCGCGGGGGGGAGTAACCAAGAGACCCAGTACTTC. Translating it yields CASSPHLAGGSNQETQYF.

This rearrangement joins TRBV23-1 to TRBJ1-5; D gene uncertain. TRBV23-1 is an ORF, with its function uncertain. The CDR3 has 15 amino acids. V gave up 3 bases and J gave up 5 bases, with 14 bases separating them. The CDR3 loop reads CASSHRAGSDQPQHF. CDR3 nucleotide sequence: TGCGCCAGCAGTCATAGGGCCGGTTCCGATCAGCCCCAGCATTTT.

The V call is TRBV9, the J call TRBJ2-3, with 7 bases matching TRBD1. Germline V CDR1 and CDR2: SGDLS, YYNGEE. The CDR3 has 16 amino acids. J gave up 2 bases and V 3 bases, and 9 bases lay outside the gene matches. CDR3 coding DNA: TGTGCCAGCAGCGCACACAGGGGCGCGTCCACAGATACGCAGTATTTT. This translates into CASSAHRGASTDTQYF.

The V gene is TRBV4-1, the J gene TRBJ1-1, with no clear D. Germline V lookup: CDR1 MGHRA, CDR2 YSYEKL. This CDR3 spans 17 amino acids. The V gene lost 1 base and the J gene lost 0 bases, with 15 bases spanning the gap. Here the CDR3 reads CASSQVMDERLNTEAFF. As DNA, the CDR3 is TGCGCCAGCAGCCAAGTAATGGACGAGAGATTGAACACTGAAGCTTTCTTT.

J is TRBJ2-5 and V is TRBV4-1; D might be TRBD1 or TRBD2, each matching 5 bases. Germline lookup yields CDR1 MGHRA and CDR2 YSYEKL. Trimming removed 3 bases at V and 1 base at J, with 18 bases between. This CDR3 spans 17 amino acids. CDR3 loop: CASSQETGTIIQETQYF. In nucleotides, the CDR3 is TGCGCCAGCAGCCAGGAGACCGGGACGATTATCCAAGAGACCCAGTACTTC.

As concerns this clone: Other DNA sequences in the same sample also yield this CDR3. The chain combines TRBV4-1 with TRBJ2-1; unclear D gene. Germline V gene lookup returns CDR1 MGHRA and CDR2 YSYEKL. V lost 1 base and J 3 bases, leaving 4 bases between the germline ends. This CDR3 has 13 residues. CDR3 bases: TGCGCCAGCAGCCAAGTGAGCTACAATGAGCAGTTCTTC. Translating gives CASSQVSYNEQFF.

In DNA form, the CDR3 reads TGTGCCAGCACCGCGCTTGGAGAGACGCGGGAGCAGTACTTC. Its protein product is CASTALGETREQYF. The chain joins TRBV28 to TRBJ2-7; no clear D. The CDR3 runs to 14 residues. The V gene's germline CDR1 is MDHEN and CDR2 SYDVKM. The V gene lost 7 bases and the J gene lost 7 bases, with 20 bases spanning the gap.

A word on this clone: Different DNA sequences within this sample yield the same CDR3. The rearrangement links TRBV5-1 to TRBJ2-5; tentative D call: TRBD2 (6 bases). V lost 1 base and J lost 3, with 13 bases in between. CDR1 SGHRS and CDR2 YFSETQ come from the germline V gene. This CDR3 comprises 15 residues. The CDR3 sequence: CASSLWPGEEETQYF. CDR3 coding DNA: TGCGCCAGCAGCTTGTGGCCTGGGGAGGAAGAGACCCAGTACTTC.

The chain recombines TRBV5-1 with TRBJ2-1, with 9 bases lining up with TRBD1. J lost 2 bases, V lost 1 base, and 4 bases had no gene match. From germline, CDR1 is SGHRS and CDR2 YFSETQ. This CDR3 is built from 16 residues. The CDR3 is CASSLWTGAPYNEQFF. The CDR3, as DNA: TGCGCCAGCAGCTTGTGGACAGGGGCCCCCTACAATGAGCAGTTCTTC.

The genes are TRBV11-2 and TRBJ2-1; perhaps D is TRBD1 or TRBD2 (5 bases each). V lost 4 bases and J 5 bases, leaving 18 bases between the germline ends. This CDR3 contains 16 residues. Germline CDR1 reads SGHAT; CDR2 reads FQNNGV. The CDR3 nucleotides are TGTGCCAGCAGCTCCACCGGGACCCGACTCGACAATGAGCAGTTCTTC. Amino acid sequence: CASSSTGTRLDNEQFF.

The chain is built from TRBV4-2 and TRBJ2-1; D is possibly TRBD2 (5 bases). Germline V gene sequence: CDR1 LGHNA, CDR2 YNFKEQ. The CDR3 contains 18 residues. V lost 0 bases to trimming and J lost 0 bases, with 15 bases between them. The CDR3 nucleotides are TGTGCCAGCAGCCAAGAAACACGAGCGGATATCTCCTACAATGAGCAGTTCTTC. Translating it yields CASSQETRADISYNEQFF.